This T cell receptor (beta chain) was observed in a study of EBV T-cell therapy then PD-1 blockade in nasopharyngeal carcinoma. To note about this clone: What it binds is not known.

Treatment specified: AdE1-LMPpoly-expanded autologous EBV-specific T-cell therapy followed by anti-PD-1 nivolumab. Clones were sequenced by immunoSEQ multiplex PCR, and TCRdb holds only the in-frame ones, with some missing. The sample has roughly 22,000 clones, 82% seen once; the top ten hold approximately 24%. CDR3 length: 13 residues. CDR1 and CDR2 from the germline V gene are LNHNV and YYDKDF (reference sequence). Trimming took 5 bases from V and 3 from J, leaving 9 bases between them. The clonotype comes from a man aged 35-49 years with nasopharyngeal carcinoma. This specimen consisted of CD8+ T cells from blood, obtained at day -245 from a patient whose treatment included autologous EBV-specific T cells and nivolumab. The chain is built from TRBV15 and TRBJ2-3; no clear D. The CDR3 DNA is TGTGCCACCAGCCCTACGGAGACAGATACGCAGTATTTT. It encodes CATSPTETDTQYF. Full variable domain (remainder filled in from reference TRBV15 and TRBJ2-3): DAMVIQNPRYQVTQFGKPVTLSCSQTLNHNVMYWYQQKSSQAPKLLFHYYDKDFNNEADTPDNFQSRRPNTSFCFLDIRSPGLGDTAMYLCATSPTETDTQYFGPGTRLTVL.